What follows is one T cell receptor beta chain and its context. Its recognized antigen is unknown. No qualities accompany the bases; no much larger clone lies one base away. Other nucleotide sequences from this sample produce the same CDR3. The sample comes from a study of shared clonotypes between healthy human individuals (dated by TCRdb to 2020 to 2022). Regarding the complete study: The cohort included three men and a couple of women between 18 and 49 years of age. Blood TCR repertoires of 5 or 6 healthy adults were deeply sequenced to estimate repertoire size and the extent of clonotype sharing between individuals. Per donor, leukapheresis produced somewhere between about 0.9 and 9.5 billion PBMCs. To increase sequencing depth and limit assay-specific biases, different laboratories used diverse techniques to prepare libraries and sequence TCR repertoires. For each donor, CD4 naive and CD4 memory were each run on three plates, CD8 naive on two plates, and CD8 memory on one plate. The study at large found these results: Because the study included a small number of donors, the genetic and exposure-history diversity represented was limited. Incomplete sequencing was indicated by rarefaction of sorted-subset datasets, despite the large sequencing depth. Naive subsets generally had larger estimated clonotype richness than memory subsets did. Clonotypes shared by all four sorted-subset donors showed higher generation probabilities than non-shared clonotypes. Pairwise subsampling indicated that sequencing depth was expected to affect the degree of clonotype sharing among donors. Sampling was restricted to blood, and TCR repertoires in tissue are likely to differ from TCR repertoires in blood. When several donors were compared, the shared fraction of clonotypes was about 5% for naive CD4, 3.5% to 4% for naive CD8, more than 2% for memory CD4, and around 0.4% for memory CD8.

Using the deep immunoSEQ assay, TCR CDR3 regions were amplified from genomic DNA by multiplex PCR. Extracted genomic DNA from each cell subset was distributed evenly across all wells of several immunoSEQ 96-well plates, and each plate was treated as a replicate. For sorted subsets, 200 to 250 ng of genomic DNA, equivalent to 30,000 or so T cell genomes, went into each replicate PCR. Purified libraries were quantified with a Qubit 3.0 fluorometer, sized on a Bioanalyzer 2100, and re-quantified with the KAPA Library Quantification kit. Every immunoSEQ 96-well plate was sequenced on a dedicated single-read 150-cycle Illumina NextSeq 550 flow cell. The authors' analysis ran thus. The immunoSEQ output contained only junctional sequences without quality scores, so filtering could not match that applied to full-length reads. To assign V/J genes and CDR3, sequences were annotated using PyIR, a Python wrapper for IgBLAST v1.9, with IMGT germline references. Reads with weak V/J assignments (E-value above 1e-6), missing CDR3, stop codons, out-of-frame junctions, or ambiguous translated residues were removed. V3J clonotypes were defined by identical inferred V gene, J gene, and CDR3 amino acid sequence. The percentage overlap between two repertoires was calculated by dividing the number of shared unique clonotypes by the size of the smaller repertoire. Repertoire richness was assessed with RTK rarefaction, the Chao1 estimator, and Recon v2.1 estimates of unobserved clonotypes. Generation probabilities were computed with OLGA for all TCRbeta clonotypes obtained by the gDNA method from a few donors. In TCRdb, the immuneACCESS table is reduced to in-frame sequences with V and J assigned. These tables do not hold every clone; where another copy was compared, an unresolved V gene accounts for under half, and the others remain unexplained. V and J calls plus clone size are reproduced from that table; the DNA served to infer D and trimming. Counted in this sample were roughly 640,000 clones; about 96% of them appeared once. Approximately 0.057% of the sample lies in the top ten.

The donors were healthy, HIV-negative adults who had no recently reported acute infections or vaccinations. All donors were Caucasian adults living in Nashville, Tennessee, USA. CD4+ T cells were enriched through magnetic negative selection, after which naive cells were positively selected on CD45RA and the remaining negative fraction served as the memory subset. Blood was collected by leukapheresis, and PBMCs were isolated by Ficoll-Histopaque density gradient centrifugation and then cryopreserved in liquid nitrogen vapor phase. Analytical flow cytometry was used to check the purity and quantity of every magnetically sorted T cell population. Each sorted fraction had its genomic DNA isolated and then quantified by UV absorbance on a Nanodrop 2000c. V is pruned by 3 bases and J by 1 base, leaving 2 bases of the junction without a gene match. For CDR1 and CDR2, the germline V gene (reference sequence) lists LNHDA and SQIVND. From the cysteine up to the phenylalanine, the CDR3 has a length of 14 residues. Left in the record is the CDR3 DNA by itself, 42 bases read in frame from the first base.

The origin of this receptor is a woman younger than 45 in good health. This receptor chain uses TRBV19 and TRBJ1-1; 7 bases in the middle match TRBD1. Input material: naive CD4+ T cells sorted from blood. The cell subset or site label, as the study defines it: CD45RA+ positively selected. Here is the DNA: TGTGCCAGTAGTATCCAGGGGGGGAACACTGAAGCTTTCTTT. The translation is CASSIQGGNTEAFF.